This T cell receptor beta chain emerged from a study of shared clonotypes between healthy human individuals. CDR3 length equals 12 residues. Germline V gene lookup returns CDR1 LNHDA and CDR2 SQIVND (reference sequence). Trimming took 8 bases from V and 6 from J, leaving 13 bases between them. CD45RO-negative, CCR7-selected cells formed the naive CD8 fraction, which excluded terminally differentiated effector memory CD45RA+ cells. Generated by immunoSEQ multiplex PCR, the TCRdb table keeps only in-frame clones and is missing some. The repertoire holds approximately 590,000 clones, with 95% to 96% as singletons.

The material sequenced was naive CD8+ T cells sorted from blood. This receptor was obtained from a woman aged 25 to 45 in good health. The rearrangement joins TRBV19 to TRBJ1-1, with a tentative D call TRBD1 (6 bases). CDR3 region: CASGGRGPEAFF. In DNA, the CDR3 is TGTGCCAGTGGGGGCCGAGGCCCTGAAGCTTTCTTT. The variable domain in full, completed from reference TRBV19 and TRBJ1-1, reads DGGITQSPKYLFRKEGQNVTLSCEQNLNHDAMYWYRQDPGQGLRLIYYSQIVNDFQKGDIAEGYSVSREKKESFPLTVTSAQKNPTAFYLCASGGRGPEAFFGQGTRLTVV.